The 7 T cell receptor beta chains listed next were all sequenced from one sample in a study of cytomegalovirus exposure and HLA in healthy donors. Primers for the PCR totalled 60 Vbeta and 13 Jbeta. This table comes from immunoSEQ multiplex PCR, and its TCRdb copy is limited to in-frame clones, with some not included. The sample carries 65,000 to 70,000 clones, around 80% recorded once. Sequencing used PBMCs. The receptors were gathered from a man over 45 in good health and CMV-seronegative.

Here the CDR3 reads CASRPGGGKEETQYF. The CDR3 nucleotides are TGTGCAAGTCGCCCCGGGGGAGGGAAAGAAGAGACCCAGTACTTC. The chain carries TRBV12-2 and TRBJ2-5; the table's D call TRBD2 went unverified against the DNA. TRBV12-2 is listed as a pseudogene. This CDR3 region has 15 residues.

The chain employs TRBV6-5 and TRBJ1-5; TRBD1 matches at 7 bases. Germline V gene data show CDR1 as MNHEY and CDR2 as SVGAGI. Trimming removed 0 bases from V and 6 bases from J; junction bases left unmatched: 2. The CDR3 consists of 14 residues. The CDR3 region has the DNA TGTGCCAGCAGTTACTCGGAGGGGGCTCAGCCCCAGCATTTT. It encodes CASSYSEGAQPQHF.

This clone was seen just once. This chain links TRBV23-1 with TRBJ2-7; a possible D gene is TRBD2 (5 bases). TRBV23-1 is classed as an ORF, of uncertain function. The CDR3 contains 8 residues. V gave up 6 bases and J gave up 13 bases, with 7 bases separating them. The CDR3 bases are TGCGCCAGCAGAGGAGGCTACTTC. The encoded protein is CASRGGYF.

The genes are TRBV7-9 and TRBJ1-2; perhaps TRBD1 as D (5 bases). The CDR3 extends over 12 amino acids. Germline V gene sequence: CDR1 SEHNR, CDR2 FQNEAQ (reference sequence). V lost 5 bases, J lost 10 bases, and 14 bases lay in between. CDR3 loop: CASSLITGPYTF. CDR3 DNA sequence: TGTGCCAGCAGCCTAATAACAGGCCCCTACACCTTC.

The chain couples TRBV18 to TRBJ2-7; maybe TRBD2 (5 bases). Trimming removed 4 bases from V and 7 bases from J, with 11 bases in between. Germline V gives CDR1 KGHSH, CDR2 LQKENI. This CDR3 comprises 12 residues. CDR3 amino acids: CASSLTRLEQYF. The CDR3 coding sequence is TGTGCCAGCTCACTTACTAGATTAGAGCAGTACTTC.

CDR3 nucleotide sequence: TGTGCCAGTAGTATAGAAGCAGCCGGGTCGCGCAAGGGCTACACCTTC. Translation: CASSIEAAGSRKGYTF. This rearrangement joins TRBV19 to TRBJ1-2; D gene ambiguous. Between the trimmed V and J ends, which lost 0 bases and 8 bases, there was a span of 19 bases. The CDR3 runs to 16 residues. Germline V lookup: CDR1 LNHDA, CDR2 SQIVND (reference sequence).

V is TRBV2 and J is TRBJ1-5, with a weak D call TRBD1 (5 bases). Trimming removed 5 bases from V and 6 bases from J, with 14 bases in between. Germline V lookup: CDR1 SNHLY, CDR2 FYNNEI. The CDR3 contains 14 residues. In nucleotides, the CDR3 is TGTGCCAGCAGTCGCGACAGATCGAGTCAGCCCCAGCATTTT. The encoded protein is CASSRDRSSQPQHF.